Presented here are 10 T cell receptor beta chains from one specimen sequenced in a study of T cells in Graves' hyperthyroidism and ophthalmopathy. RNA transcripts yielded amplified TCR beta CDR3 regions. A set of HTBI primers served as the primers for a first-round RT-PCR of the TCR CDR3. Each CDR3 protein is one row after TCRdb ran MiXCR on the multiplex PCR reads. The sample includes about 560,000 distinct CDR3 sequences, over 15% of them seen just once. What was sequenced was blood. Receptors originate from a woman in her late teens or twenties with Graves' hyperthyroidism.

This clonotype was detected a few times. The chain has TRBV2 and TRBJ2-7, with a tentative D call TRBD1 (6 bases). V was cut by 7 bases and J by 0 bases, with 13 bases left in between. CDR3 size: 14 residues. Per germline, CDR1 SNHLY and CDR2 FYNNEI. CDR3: CASMRTESSYEQYF. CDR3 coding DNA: TGTGCCAGCATGCGGACAGAAAGCTCCTACGAGCAGTACTTC. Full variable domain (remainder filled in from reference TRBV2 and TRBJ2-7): EPEVTQTPSHQVTQMGQEVILRCVPISNHLYFYWYRQILGQKVEFLVSFYNNEISEKSEIFDDQFSVERPDGSNFTLKIRSTKLEDSAMYFCASMRTESSYEQYFGPGTRLTVT.

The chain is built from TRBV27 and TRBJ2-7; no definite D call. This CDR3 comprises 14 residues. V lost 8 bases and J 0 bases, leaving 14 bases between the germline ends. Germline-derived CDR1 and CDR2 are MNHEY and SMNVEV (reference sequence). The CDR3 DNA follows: TGTGCCAGCCGCCCATGGAGCAGCTCCTACGAGCAGTACTTC. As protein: CASRPWSSSYEQYF.

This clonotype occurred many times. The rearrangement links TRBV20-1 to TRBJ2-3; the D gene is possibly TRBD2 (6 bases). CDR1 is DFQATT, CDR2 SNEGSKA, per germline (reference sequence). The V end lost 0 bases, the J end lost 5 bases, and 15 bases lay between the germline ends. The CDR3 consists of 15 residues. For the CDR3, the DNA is TGCAGTGCTAGAGACGCGGGACCGGCCCAAGATACGCAGTATTTT. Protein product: CSARDAGPAQDTQYF.

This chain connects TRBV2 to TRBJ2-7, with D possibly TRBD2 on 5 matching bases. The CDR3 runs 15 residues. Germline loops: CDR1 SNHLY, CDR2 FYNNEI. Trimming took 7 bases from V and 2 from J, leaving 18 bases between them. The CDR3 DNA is TGTGCCAGCACCCCAGGCGGAGGCCTTACCTACGAGCAGTACTTC. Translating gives CASTPGGGLTYEQYF.

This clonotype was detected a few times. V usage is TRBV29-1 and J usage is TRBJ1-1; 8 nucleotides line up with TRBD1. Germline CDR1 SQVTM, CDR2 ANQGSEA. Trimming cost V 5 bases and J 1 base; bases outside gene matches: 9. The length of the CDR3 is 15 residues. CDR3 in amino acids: CSVQRGQGWNTEAFF. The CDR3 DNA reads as TGCAGCGTTCAAAGAGGACAGGGATGGAACACTGAAGCTTTCTTT. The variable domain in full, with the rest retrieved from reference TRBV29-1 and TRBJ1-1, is SAVISQKPSRDICQRGTSLTIQCQVDSQVTMMFWYRQQPGQSLTLIATANQGSEATYESGFVIDKFPISRPNLTFSTLTVSNMSPEDSSIYLCSVQRGQGWNTEAFFGQGTRLTVV.

The CDR3 here is CASSPGTPGTDTQYF. CDR3 nucleotides: TGTGCCAGCAGTCCTGGAACCCCCGGGACAGATACGCAGTATTTT. The gene calls are TRBV27 and TRBJ2-3; no firm D call. Germline values: CDR1 MNHEY, CDR2 SMNVEV (reference sequence). V lost 5 bases and J lost 3, with 15 bases in between. The CDR3 is 15 residues long.

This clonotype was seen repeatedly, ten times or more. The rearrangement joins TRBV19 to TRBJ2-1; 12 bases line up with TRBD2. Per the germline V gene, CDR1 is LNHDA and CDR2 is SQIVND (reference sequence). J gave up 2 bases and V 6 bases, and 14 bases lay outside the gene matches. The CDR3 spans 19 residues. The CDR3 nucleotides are TGTGCCAGTAGCAAGAAGGGCCTAGCGGGAGGGAGCCCCTACAATGAGCAGTTCTTC. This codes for CASSKKGLAGGSPYNEQFF.

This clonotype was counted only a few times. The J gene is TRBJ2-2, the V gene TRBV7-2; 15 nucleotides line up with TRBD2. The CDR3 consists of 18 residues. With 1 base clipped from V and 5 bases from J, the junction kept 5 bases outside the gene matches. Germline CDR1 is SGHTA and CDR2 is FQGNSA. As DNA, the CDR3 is TGTGCCAGCAGCTTAGGGGGGACTAGCGGGAGGCCGACCGGGGAGCTGTTTTTT. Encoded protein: CASSLGGTSGRPTGELFF.

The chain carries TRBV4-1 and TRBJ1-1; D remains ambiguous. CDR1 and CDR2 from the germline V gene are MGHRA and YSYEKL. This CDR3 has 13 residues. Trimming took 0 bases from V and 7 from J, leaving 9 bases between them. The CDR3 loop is CASSQDGIGEAFF. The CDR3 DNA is TGCGCCAGCAGCCAAGATGGGATAGGTGAAGCTTTCTTT.

The CDR3 coding sequence is TGTGCTAGTGGTAAACTGACGATTTTCACCGGGGAGCTGTTTTTT. It translates to CASGKLTIFTGELFF. The rearrangement uses TRBV12-5 and TRBJ2-2; D ambiguous. The V and J ends lost 5 bases and 4 bases respectively, with 14 bases between them. The CDR3 totals 15 residues. Germline V lookup: CDR1 LGHNT, CDR2 FRNRAP.